This T cell receptor (beta chain) was identified during a study of T cells in Graves' hyperthyroidism and ophthalmopathy. General study findings and limits: The model made its ophthalmopathy prediction, and onset followed a median approximately 6 months later.

The length of the CDR3 is 16 residues. The V gene's germline CDR1 is MNHNS and CDR2 SASEGT. The source material, RNA transcripts, was used to amplify TCR beta CDR3 regions. First-round RT-PCR of the TCR CDR3 relied on the HTBI primer set. TCRdb re-derived calls from the multiplex PCR reads in MiXCR, one entry per CDR3 protein. The sample lists nearly 600,000 distinct CDR3 sequences, about 14% seen once, with around 5.4% in the top ten. This clonotype was counted only a few times. Its antigen is not known. One end of the junction fails to match germline, which may point to a read error. Using 10 ml of fresh peripheral blood, PBMCs were prepared.

The V call is TRBV6-1, the J call TRBJ2-1; a weak D match, TRBD2 (6 bases). Input material: blood. The sequence was obtained from a woman aged 25 to 39 with Graves' hyperthyroidism that later progressed to Graves' ophthalmopathy. The CDR3 spells CASGILPTRPYNEQSF. In DNA form, the CDR3 reads TGTGCCAGCGGGATCCTTCCGACTAGGCCGTACAATGAGCAGTCCTTC.